What follows are 30 T cell receptor beta chains derived from one specimen sequenced in a study of blood T cell repertoires in COVID-19. Measured with immunoSEQ multiplex PCR; TCRdb has only the in-frame clones, and not every one. This table has about 150,000 clones, around nine tenths appearing once. Specimen: peripheral blood. The source is a human donor in a cohort sampled during active COVID-19.

The V gene is TRBV21-1, the J gene TRBJ2-7; the D call TRBD1 from the table was never checked on the DNA. TRBV21-1 corresponds to a pseudogene. The CDR3 contains 13 residues. For the CDR3, the DNA is TGTGCCAGGCGCACAGGGGGCTCCTACGAGCAGTACTTC. Amino acid sequence: CARRTGGSYEQYF.

This clone was seen more than once but under ten times. The chain couples TRBV4-3 to TRBJ1-5; D may be TRBD1 (5 bases). CDR1 is LGHNA and CDR2 is YSLEER in the germline V gene. V dropped 0 bases and J dropped 11 bases, with 17 bases sitting between them. The CDR3 sequence is 15 residues long. The CDR3 here is CASSQDLTVRWAQHF. The CDR3 region has the DNA TGCGCCAGCAGCCAAGATTTGACAGTCCGGTGGGCCCAGCATTTT.

V usage is TRBV19 and J usage is TRBJ1-2; tentatively, D is TRBD1 (6 bases). Germline V gene data show CDR1 as LNHDA and CDR2 as SQIVND (reference sequence). Trimming took 7 bases from V and 3 from J, leaving 21 bases between them. There are 16 residues in the CDR3. The CDR3 region has the DNA TGTGCCAGTAAGCGAAAGGGAGGGGGTCAGGACTATGGCTACACCTTC. Its translation is CASKRKGGGQDYGYTF.

This chain uses TRBV3-1 (or the pseudogene TRBV3-2) with TRBJ1-2, with 9 bases fitting TRBD1. The CDR3 runs to 16 residues. CDR1 and CDR2 (germline): LGHDT, YNNKEL (reference sequence). V lost 1 base and J lost 8; bases outside the gene matches: 11. CDR3 sequence reads: CASSQGFRQGVEGYTF. The CDR3 DNA sequence: TGTGCCAGCAGCCAAGGATTCCGACAGGGGGTAGAAGGCTACACCTTC.

The chain recombines TRBV23-1 with TRBJ1-2, with D possibly being TRBD1 (5 bases). TRBV23-1 is classed as an ORF, of uncertain function. V was shortened by 8 bases and J by 1 base, with 14 bases between the two germline ends. The CDR3 has 14 amino acids. DNA for the CDR3: TGCGCCAGCCCCCCAGACAGTTTTAACTATGGCTACACCTTC. Its translation: CASPPDSFNYGYTF.

V gene TRBV7-2 combines with J gene TRBJ2-7; no firm D call. This CDR3 has 12 residues. V was trimmed by 3 bases and J by 2 bases, leaving 5 bases between them. Germline V CDR1 and CDR2: SGHTA, FQGNSA. The CDR3 spells CASSFSTYEQYF. CDR3 in DNA: TGTGCCAGCAGCTTTTCTACCTACGAGCAGTACTTC.

V is TRBV27 and J is TRBJ1-5; a weak D match, TRBD1 (6 bases). Germline-derived CDR1 and CDR2 are MNHEY and SMNVEV (reference sequence). V gave up 0 bases and J gave up 7 bases, with 13 bases separating them. This CDR3 has 15 residues. CDR3 nucleotide sequence: TGTGCCAGCAGTTTATCGTCAGGGGCTGGGCAGCCCCAGCATTTT. Its translation: CASSLSSGAGQPQHF.

The table lists this clone with a count of one. The rearrangement links TRBV6-4 to TRBJ2-2; tentatively, D is TRBD1 (5 bases). Trimming shortened V by 6 bases and J by 4 bases, and 6 bases separated the two germline ends. The CDR3 contains 12 residues. Looked up from germline, CDR1 is MRHNA and CDR2 is SNTAGT. DNA for the CDR3: TGTGCCAGCAGGACAGTCACCGGGGAGCTGTTTTTT. Its translation: CASRTVTGELFF.

CDR3 bases: TGTGCCAGCAGCCAAGGCCCAGACTCCTATAATTCACCCCTCCACTTT. This gives the protein CASSQGPDSYNSPLHF. The rearrangement joins TRBV3-1 (or the pseudogene TRBV3-2) to TRBJ1-6; D gene ambiguous. The germline gives CDR1 LGHDT, CDR2 YNNKEL (reference sequence). V lost 1 base to trimming and J lost 0 bases, with 7 bases between them. CDR3 length: 16 residues.

This clone has only one observation. The genes are TRBV10-3 and TRBJ1-1, with a weak D call TRBD1 (6 bases). This CDR3 is 14 amino acids long. Trimming removed 2 bases at V and 5 bases at J, with 12 bases between. The germline V gene has CDR1 ENHRY and CDR2 SYGVKD. CDR3: CAISEGRGETEAFF. The CDR3 nucleotides are TGTGCCATCAGTGAGGGCAGGGGAGAGACTGAAGCTTTCTTT.

The chain's CDR3 is CASSQAPGTGIYEQYF. CDR3 bases: TGTGCCAGCAGCCAAGCCCCCGGGACAGGGATTTACGAGCAGTACTTC. V gene TRBV3-1 (or the pseudogene TRBV3-2) combines with J gene TRBJ2-7; 9 nucleotides match TRBD1. This CDR3 comprises 16 residues. Germline loops: CDR1 LGHDT, CDR2 YNNKEL (reference sequence). V shed 1 base, J shed 4 bases, and the junction held 8 bases outside the gene matches.

The chain carries TRBV7-2 and TRBJ1-2; a weak D match, TRBD1 (5 bases). Germline V gene lookup returns CDR1 SGHTA and CDR2 FQGNSA. V lost 3 bases and J lost 4, with 15 bases in between. This CDR3 region has 15 residues. CDR3 region: CASSLGGGESYGYTF. Here the CDR3 DNA reads TGTGCCAGCAGCTTGGGTGGAGGGGAATCCTATGGCTACACCTTC.

This clone was seen only a few times. This chain connects TRBV6-5 to TRBJ1-1; 7 bases match TRBD1. CDR1 and CDR2 (germline): MNHEY, SVGAGI. The CDR3 length is 13 residues. V shed 5 bases, J shed 5 bases, and the junction held 5 bases outside the gene matches. The CDR3 is CASSRGRETEAFF. The DNA of the CDR3 is TGTGCCAGCAGTAGGGGGCGAGAGACTGAAGCTTTCTTT.

V is TRBV11-2 and J is TRBJ2-7, with 8 nucleotides matching TRBD1. This CDR3 contains 13 residues. J gave up 12 bases and V 4 bases, and 11 bases lay outside the gene matches. Germline V gene lookup returns CDR1 SGHAT and CDR2 FQNNGV. CDR3 in DNA: TGTGCCAGCAGCTATATAACCCGAGACAGGGGGTACTTC. This gives the protein CASSYITRDRGYF.

The J gene is TRBJ2-7, the V gene TRBV27; 8 positions agree with TRBD1. CDR1 is MNHEY and CDR2 is SMNVEV in the germline V gene (reference sequence). The CDR3 is 14 amino acids. J was trimmed by 3 bases and V by 5 bases; bases with no gene match: 6. As DNA, the CDR3 is TGTGCCAGCAGTCCGCCGGGACAGGACTACGAGCAGTACTTC. Translation gives CASSPPGQDYEQYF.

The V call is TRBV11-3, the J call TRBJ2-7, with D possibly being TRBD2 (5 bases). Germline CDR1 SGHNT, CDR2 YENEEA. Trimming removed 5 bases at V and 2 bases at J, with 19 bases between. The CDR3 runs 16 residues. CDR3 protein: CASSPTSSVGAYEQYF. CDR3 nucleotide sequence: TGTGCCAGCAGCCCTACAAGCTCGGTCGGGGCCTACGAGCAGTACTTC.

The CDR3 sequence: CASSLAPQGAHAEQFF. CDR3 nucleotides: TGTGCCAGCAGCTTAGCACCCCAGGGGGCGCATGCTGAGCAGTTCTTC. The rearrangement links TRBV7-7 to TRBJ2-1; 8 nucleotides line up with TRBD1. The CDR3 loop spans 16 amino acids. The V segment lost 0 bases and the J segment 9 bases; nucleotides outside the gene matches: 10. Germline V gene lookup returns CDR1 SSHAT and CDR2 FNYEAQ (reference sequence).

The J gene is TRBJ1-3, the V gene TRBV3-1 (or the pseudogene TRBV3-2), with TRBD1 matching over 7 bases. The CDR3 runs 16 residues. The germline V gene has CDR1 LGHDT and CDR2 YNNKEL (reference sequence). V lost 1 base to trimming and J lost 5 bases; unmatched junction nucleotides: 8. CDR3 protein: CASSQARETGRNTIYF. In DNA form, the CDR3 reads TGTGCCAGCAGCCAAGCCCGCGAGACAGGGCGAAACACCATATATTTT.

The V and J genes are TRBV30 and TRBJ1-3; 8 bases are a match to TRBD1. Germline lookup yields CDR1 GTSNPN and CDR2 SVGIG (reference sequence). V was clipped by 8 bases and J by 0 bases; unmatched bases: 3. There are 13 residues in the CDR3. The CDR3 coding sequence is TGTGCCAGGACAGGGCTCTCTGGAAACACCATATATTTT. This translates into CARTGLSGNTIYF.

This clone was seen a few times. J is TRBJ2-7 and V is TRBV6-5; TRBD1 is a possible D gene (5 bases). Trimming left V 6 bases short and J 2 bases short, with 14 bases between. Germline CDR1 and CDR2: MNHEY and SVGAGI. The CDR3 extends over 14 amino acids. CDR3 DNA sequence: TGTGCCAGCAGGAAATACCAGGGCCCCTACGAGCAGTACTTC. Protein sequence: CASRKYQGPYEQYF.

This clone was seen more than once but under ten times. The V gene is TRBV9, the J gene TRBJ2-2, with unresolved D. CDR1 SGDLS and CDR2 YYNGEE come from the germline V gene. The CDR3 runs 15 residues. V was trimmed by 0 bases and J by 1 base, leaving 7 bases between them. In nucleotides, the CDR3 is TGTGCCAGCAGCGTAGGTAGCCTGAACACCGGGGAGCTGTTTTTT. It is translated as CASSVGSLNTGELFF.

The genes are TRBV11-3 and TRBJ2-5; TRBD2 might be the D (6 bases). Germline lookup yields CDR1 SGHNT and CDR2 YENEEA. Trimming took off 5 bases at V and 10 bases at J, with 23 bases between the two ends. The CDR3 is made up of 15 amino acids. The CDR3 bases are TGTGCCAGCAGCCCAGGAGGGGCCTTCCAGAGCGGCCAGTACTTC. Protein: CASSPGGAFQSGQYF. The full variable domain, in which reference TRBV11-3 and TRBJ2-5 provide the parts outside the CDR3, is EAGVVQSPRYKIIEKKQPVAFWCNPISGHNTLYWYLQNLGQGPELLIRYENEEAVDDSQLPKDRFSAERLKGVDSTLKIQPAELGDSAVYLCASSPGGAFQSGQYFGPGTRLLVL.

The gene calls are TRBV9 and TRBJ2-7; 9 positions match TRBD2. V trimming: 0 bases; J trimming: 0 bases; junction bases outside the gene matches: 1. The CDR3 has 15 amino acids. CDR1 SGDLS and CDR2 YYNGEE come from the germline V gene. CDR3 sequence reads: CASSVGLAASYEQYF. The CDR3 nucleotides read TGTGCCAGCAGCGTAGGACTAGCGGCCTCCTACGAGCAGTACTTC. Supplemented by reference TRBV9 and TRBJ2-7, the full variable domain reads DSGVTQTPKHLITATGQRVTLRCSPRSGDLSVYWYQQSLDQGLQFLIQYYNGEERAKGNILERFSAQQFPDLHSELNLSSLELGDSALYFCASSVGLAASYEQYFGPGTRLTVT.

This clone has a handful of counts. J is TRBJ1-1 and V is TRBV4-2; D unresolved. The germline V gene has CDR1 LGHNA and CDR2 YNFKEQ. The CDR3 spans 11 residues. V was shortened by 5 bases and J by 10 bases, with 11 bases between the two germline ends. CDR3 nucleotides: TGTGCCAGCAGCTGGGCCGATAGAGCTTTCTTT. Residues: CASSWADRAFF.

This chain connects TRBV6-2 or TRBV6-3 to TRBJ2-7, with 9 bases lining up with TRBD1. V shed 2 bases, J shed 9 bases, and the junction held 11 bases outside the gene matches. Germline V gene sequence: CDR1 MNHEY, CDR2 SVGEGT. CDR3 size: 15 residues. The CDR3 region has the DNA TGTGCCAGCAGTTACCCGAGGACAGGGGACTTCCGGCAGTACTTC. Translation gives CASSYPRTGDFRQYF.

The gene calls are TRBV30 and TRBJ2-7, with TRBD2 identical over 7 bases. CDR3 length: 14 amino acids. After removal of 8 bases from V and 7 bases from J, the junction contained 17 bases not matched to a gene. Germline-derived CDR1 and CDR2 are GTSNPN and SVGIG (reference sequence). CDR3 in DNA: TGTGCCGGCTCAGCGGGAAGACGTTTTTCGGAGCAGTACTTC. Translation gives CAGSAGRRFSEQYF.

The chain carries TRBV7-6 and TRBJ2-7; TRBD1 might be the D (6 bases). From germline, CDR1 is SGHVS and CDR2 FNYEAQ. The V end lost 1 base, the J end lost 1 base, and 17 bases lay between the germline ends. The CDR3 extends over 17 amino acids. Here the CDR3 DNA reads TGTGCCAGCAGCTTAGGAGTCAGGGGAAAGGGATCCTACGAGCAGTACTTC. This gives the protein CASSLGVRGKGSYEQYF.

This chain links TRBV5-1 with TRBJ2-7; D is possibly TRBD1 (5 bases). Germline V gives CDR1 SGHRS, CDR2 YFSETQ. With 0 bases removed from V and 6 bases from J, the gap between germline ends came to 7 bases. This CDR3 spans 12 amino acids. CDR3 amino acids: CASSLEGAEQYF. CDR3 bases: TGCGCCAGCAGCTTGGAAGGGGCCGAGCAGTACTTC.

This chain links TRBV7-2 with TRBJ2-7, with D perhaps TRBD1 (6 bases). V was shortened by 1 base and J by 0 bases, with 10 bases between the two germline ends. CDR3 length: 15 residues. Germline V gives CDR1 SGHTA, CDR2 FQGNSA. The CDR3 sequence: CASSLGRGYSYEQYF. The CDR3 DNA reads as TGTGCCAGCAGCTTAGGCAGGGGATACTCCTACGAGCAGTACTTC.

The chain uses TRBV12-3 or TRBV12-4 and TRBJ2-7; D gene uncertain. The CDR3 runs 13 residues. V shed 1 base and J shed 4 bases, with 8 bases lying between them. CDR3 nucleotides: TGTGCCAGCAGTTTAGGCGGCGGTTACGAGCAGTACTTC. This sequence encodes CASSLGGGYEQYF.